The source of this T cell receptor beta chain is a study of human T cells and chemical hapten exposure (dated by TCRdb to the early 2020s). For the wider study: For sensitization, 2% DPC in acetone was applied to a roughly 2 cm by roughly 2 cm area of upper inner arm skin. Blood for TCR sequencing was provided by twenty-nine alopecia patients at one to four time points (pre-sensitization, 2, 6 and 24 weeks). Alopecia areata with under or over 50% scalp involvement, alopecia totalis and alopecia universalis were represented in the patient cohort, which was mostly female. Blood samples were taken from patients before sensitization (week 0) and at 2, 6 and about 24 weeks after DPC sensitization. Peripheral blood TCR repertoire changes were tracked in vivo in alopecia patients during primary and secondary sensitization to the hapten diphenylcyclopropenone (DPC). Libraries were pooled for sequencing, and per-sample TCR yields varied mainly because of small differences in library volumes within the pool. Patients additionally received weekly therapeutic DPC doses to the scalp throughout the approximately 24-week study period. Patch testing was done on the upper back using Finn chambers containing 0.01% DPC, and results were scored after 6 days according to International Contact Dermatitis Research Group standards.

Receptor amplification or capture employed RACE. Reads for this sample came from a NextSeq 500. During library preparation, unique molecular identifiers were attached to individual cDNA molecules so that TCRs could be counted in a quantitative, reproducible way. Each blood RNA sample was used to sequence both TCR alpha and TCR beta chains. For the original study's pipeline: A median of about 100,000 TCRs per sample was observed, with a range of about 23,224 to 690,600. The Decombinator software suite was used to annotate V, J and CDR3 in the TCR reads. To make PS versus PT1 abundance plots, every sample was subsampled to the same number of TCRs (28,000). TCRs were defined as expanded if absent before sensitization and observed at least eight times at the 2-week time point. TCRdb reprocessed the public reads (quality trimming at Q25 with fastp, clone calling with MiXCR) and kept in-frame beta chains. Rows with a matching CDR3 protein are joined into one entry that keeps the most common DNA and genes. The V and J calls were not made by the authors but by TCRdb's processing. The sample table lists 150,000 to 200,000 distinct CDR3 sequences, about a quarter of them with a count of one. Of the sample, roughly 2.2% falls within the top ten clones.

Looking up the germline V gene (reference sequence) yields CDR1 LGHDT and CDR2 YNNKEL. Trimming at the junction amounts to 3 bases on V and 9 bases on J, and the germline ends lie 15 bases apart. Taken from cysteine to phenylalanine, the CDR3 has 14 residues. Only the CDR3 part of the read is kept: 42 bases, read in frame from the first base. Explained via the paper, the time point label denotes: patch test 3, about 24 weeks after DPC sensitization. The meaning of the sample's treatment or condition label: therapeutic diphenylcyclopropenone sensitization with weekly scalp DPC. At every patch-test visit, the blood draw took place before the patch test was put on. Patients were considered eligible if aged 18 to 70, diagnosed with alopecia and deemed suitable for DPC therapy, and patients were excluded if pregnant. Total RNA was extracted from unfractionated whole blood that had been collected in Tempus Blood RNA tubes.

What the study reported, not specific to this receptor: DPC sensitization did not change the number of TCRs with a frequency above 1 in 1000, and there was no evidence of changes in global repertoire structure. Significantly more large CDR3 similarity clusters were formed by expanded TCRs than by pre-sensitization or healthy control sets, consistent with antigen-driven responses. All patients had alopecia, a presumed autoimmune disease, so their immune response might differ from that of healthy individuals. The number of PT1 expanded TCRs positively correlated with patch test score, significant at thresholds 8, 16 and 32 but not 4. After repeated subsampling, changes were observed in the strength of the expansion versus patch-test correlation and in the threshold at which the correlation became significant.

With regard to this clonotype: Its antigen is still unknown. There are no base qualities to consult, and no much larger clone falls within one base.

The sequencing here drew on whole blood, taken in connection with sensitization to the hapten diphenylcyclopropenone (DPC). This sequence uses TRBV3-1 and TRBJ2-1; the D gene is possibly TRBD1 or TRBD2, with 5 bases matching each. The TCR comes from a woman between 18 and 29 years old with alopecia areata. Some clones in this sample may be carry-over from other donors' samples. The CDR3: CASSQGVNGAEQFF. The bases are TGTGCCAGCAGCCAGGGTGTTAACGGGGCTGAGCAGTTCTTC.